Below are 2 T cell receptor beta chains sequenced from a single sample in a study of cytomegalovirus exposure and HLA in healthy donors. Researchers ran the PCR with 60 Vbeta and 13 Jbeta primers. Only in-frame clones appear in the TCRdb table, and some are missing; sequencing was by immunoSEQ multiplex PCR. The sample consists of under 150,000 clones, about 82% of them appearing once. Sequenced material: PBMCs. The source is a male donor in good health and CMV-seronegative.

This clone has only a few counts. The CDR3 sequence: CASSNRGLDEQFF. The CDR3 bases are TGTGCCAGCAGTAACAGGGGTCTGGATGAGCAGTTCTTC. The rearrangement links TRBV2 to TRBJ2-1; 7 nucleotides align to TRBD1. V lost 5 bases, J lost 8 bases, and 6 bases stayed unmatched. The CDR3 sequence is 13 residues long. Germline CDR1 is SNHLY and CDR2 is FYNNEI.

V is TRBV10-3 and J is TRBJ2-3; weak D call: TRBD2 (6 bases). Germline CDR1 and CDR2: ENHRY and SYGVKD. Trimming shortened V by 3 bases and J by 0 bases, and 22 bases separated the two germline ends. The CDR3 loop spans 19 amino acids. CDR3 amino acids: CAISDWEVTPKSSTDTQYF. CDR3 nucleotides: TGTGCCATCAGTGATTGGGAGGTTACCCCTAAGAGTAGCACAGATACGCAGTATTTT.